This T cell receptor beta chain was sequenced during a study of cytomegalovirus exposure and HLA in healthy donors. Study-wide findings and caveats: Later analysis demonstrated an association between a missense DCLRE1C variant and TCR beta V- and J-gene trimming.

PCR involved 60 Vbeta and 13 Jbeta primers. Clones were sequenced by immunoSEQ multiplex PCR, and TCRdb holds only the in-frame ones, with some missing. The profile covers approximately 220,000 clones, with approximately 80% appearing a single time and roughly 0.7% taken by the ten largest. Germline lookup yields CDR1 SSHAT and CDR2 FNYEAQ (reference sequence). The CDR3 is 17 amino acids. With respect to this clone: Its matching antigen is unknown. One end of the junction fails to match germline, which may point to a read error.

The rearrangement joins TRBV7-7 to TRBJ2-5; 10 nucleotides line up with TRBD2. This TCR was recovered from a boy aged 2 to 9 in good health and CMV-seronegative. Sequencing was carried out using PBMCs. CDR3 nucleotide sequence: TGTGCTAGCAGCCAGAGATCTAGCGGGGGCCCCCTGGGTGAACAGTACTTC. It yields the protein CASSQRSSGGPLGEQYF.